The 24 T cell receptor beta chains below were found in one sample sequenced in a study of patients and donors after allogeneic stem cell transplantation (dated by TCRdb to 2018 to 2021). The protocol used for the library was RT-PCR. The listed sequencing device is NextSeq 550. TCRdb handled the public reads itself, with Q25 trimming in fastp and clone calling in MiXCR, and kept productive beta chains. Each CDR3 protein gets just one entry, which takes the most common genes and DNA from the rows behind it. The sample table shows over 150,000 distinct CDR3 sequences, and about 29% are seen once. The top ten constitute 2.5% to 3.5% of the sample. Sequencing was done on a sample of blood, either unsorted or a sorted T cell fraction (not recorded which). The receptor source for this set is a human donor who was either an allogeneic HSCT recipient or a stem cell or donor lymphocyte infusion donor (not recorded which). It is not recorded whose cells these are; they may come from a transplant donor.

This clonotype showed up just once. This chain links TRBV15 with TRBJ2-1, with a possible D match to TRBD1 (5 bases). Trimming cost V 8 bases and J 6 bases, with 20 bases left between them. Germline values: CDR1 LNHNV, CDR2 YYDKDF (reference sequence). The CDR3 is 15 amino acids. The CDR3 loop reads CATEMGQWGFNEQFF. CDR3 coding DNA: TGTGCCACCGAGATGGGGCAGTGGGGTTTCAATGAGCAGTTCTTC.

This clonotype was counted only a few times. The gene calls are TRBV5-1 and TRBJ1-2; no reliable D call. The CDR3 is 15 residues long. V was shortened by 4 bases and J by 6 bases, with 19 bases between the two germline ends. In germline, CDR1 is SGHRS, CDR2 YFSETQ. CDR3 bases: TGCGCCAGCAGCCTATTACCGCCCTCGGGGAATGGCTACACCTTC. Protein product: CASSLLPPSGNGYTF.

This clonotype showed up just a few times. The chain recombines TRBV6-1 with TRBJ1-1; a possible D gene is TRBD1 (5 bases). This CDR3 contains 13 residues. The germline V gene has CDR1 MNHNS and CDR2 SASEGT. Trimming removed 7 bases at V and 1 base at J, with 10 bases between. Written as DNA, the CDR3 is TGTGCCAGCAACCGGGACCCGAACACTGAAGCTTTCTTT. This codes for CASNRDPNTEAFF.

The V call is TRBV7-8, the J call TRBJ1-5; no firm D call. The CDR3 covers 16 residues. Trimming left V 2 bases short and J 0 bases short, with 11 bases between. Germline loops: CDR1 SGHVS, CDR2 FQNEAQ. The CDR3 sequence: CASSLLGRDSNQPQHF. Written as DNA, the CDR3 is TGTGCCAGCAGCTTACTCGGCAGAGATAGCAATCAGCCCCAGCATTTT.

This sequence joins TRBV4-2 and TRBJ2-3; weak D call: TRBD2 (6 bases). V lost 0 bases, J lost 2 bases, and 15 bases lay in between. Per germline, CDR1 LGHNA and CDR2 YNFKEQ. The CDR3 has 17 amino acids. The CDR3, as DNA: TGTGCCAGCAGCCAAGAGTCTAGCGCCGACTTCACAGATACGCAGTATTTT. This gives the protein CASSQESSADFTDTQYF.

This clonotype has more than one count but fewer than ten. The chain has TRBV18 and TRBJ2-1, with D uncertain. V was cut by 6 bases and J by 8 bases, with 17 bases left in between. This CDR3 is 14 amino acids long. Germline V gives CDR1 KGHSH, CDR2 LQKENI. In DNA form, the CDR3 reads TGTGCCAGCTCCCCTGTGGTCACAAGCGATGAGCAGTTCTTC. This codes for CASSPVVTSDEQFF.

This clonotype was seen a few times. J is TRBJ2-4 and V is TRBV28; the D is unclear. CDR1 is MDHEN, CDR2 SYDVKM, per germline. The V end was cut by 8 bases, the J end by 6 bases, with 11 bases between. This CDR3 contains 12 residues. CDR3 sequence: CASSTSLNIQYF. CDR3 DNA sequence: TGTGCCAGCTCTACTTCCTTAAACATTCAGTACTTC.

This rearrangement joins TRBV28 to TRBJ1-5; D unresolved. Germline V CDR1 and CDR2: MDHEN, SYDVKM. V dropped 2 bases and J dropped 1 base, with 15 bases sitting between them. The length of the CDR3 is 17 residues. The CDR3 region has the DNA TGTGCCAGCAGTTTACTTGGGGTCCAACGGAGCAATCAGCCCCAGCATTTT. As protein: CASSLLGVQRSNQPQHF.

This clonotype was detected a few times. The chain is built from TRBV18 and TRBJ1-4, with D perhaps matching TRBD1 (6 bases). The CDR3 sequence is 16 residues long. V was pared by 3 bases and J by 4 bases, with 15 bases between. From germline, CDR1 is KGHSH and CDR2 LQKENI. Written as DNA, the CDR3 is TGTGCCAGCTCACCGACAGGAGGAAGGGGTAATGAAAAACTGTTTTTT. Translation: CASSPTGGRGNEKLFF.

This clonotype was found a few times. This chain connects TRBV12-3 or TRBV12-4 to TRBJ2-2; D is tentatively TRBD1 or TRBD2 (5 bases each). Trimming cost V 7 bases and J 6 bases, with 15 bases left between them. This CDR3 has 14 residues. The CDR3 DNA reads TGTGCCAGCACCTTGGGGGATGGGGCCGGGGAGCTGTTTTTT. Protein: CASTLGDGAGELFF.

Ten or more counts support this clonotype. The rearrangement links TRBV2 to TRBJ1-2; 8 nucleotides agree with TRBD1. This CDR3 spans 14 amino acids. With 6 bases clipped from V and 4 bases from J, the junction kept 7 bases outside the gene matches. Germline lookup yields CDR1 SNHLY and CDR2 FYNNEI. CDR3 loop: CASSLGQVGYGYTF. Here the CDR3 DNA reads TGTGCCAGCAGCCTGGGACAGGTGGGCTATGGCTACACCTTC. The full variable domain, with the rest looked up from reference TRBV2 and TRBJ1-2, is EPEVTQTPSHQVTQMGQEVILRCVPISNHLYFYWYRQILGQKVEFLVSFYNNEISEKSEIFDDQFSVERPDGSNFTLKIRSTKLEDSAMYFCASSLGQVGYGYTFGSGTRLTVV.

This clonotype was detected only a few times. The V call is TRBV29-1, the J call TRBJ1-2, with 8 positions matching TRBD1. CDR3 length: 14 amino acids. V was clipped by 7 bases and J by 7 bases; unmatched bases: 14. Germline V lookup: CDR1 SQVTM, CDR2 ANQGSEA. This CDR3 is CSAGTGLTPTGYTF. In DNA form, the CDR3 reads TGCAGCGCGGGGACAGGCCTTACCCCCACTGGCTACACCTTC.

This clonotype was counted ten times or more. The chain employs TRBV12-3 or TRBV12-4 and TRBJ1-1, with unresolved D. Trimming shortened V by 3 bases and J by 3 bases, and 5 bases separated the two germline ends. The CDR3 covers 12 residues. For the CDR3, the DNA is TGTGCCAGCAGTTTCCCTTACACTGAAGCTTTCTTT. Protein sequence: CASSFPYTEAFF.

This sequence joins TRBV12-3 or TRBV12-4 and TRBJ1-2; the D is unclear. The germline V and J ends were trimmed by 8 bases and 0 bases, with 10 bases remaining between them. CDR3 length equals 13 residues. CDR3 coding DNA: TGTGCCAGCCGGCCCCCCGCTAACTATGGCTACACCTTC. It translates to CASRPPANYGYTF.

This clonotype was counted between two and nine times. The DNA for the CDR3 is TGTGCCAGTAGCCTATTGGTGACCCGTACACCCAATCAGCCCCAGCATTTT. It is translated as CASSLLVTRTPNQPQHF. The chain has TRBV19 and TRBJ1-5; D not certain. CDR1 and CDR2 (germline): LNHDA, SQIVND (reference sequence). Trimming pared 6 bases from V and 3 bases from J, leaving 21 bases between. CDR3 length: 17 amino acids. Full variable domain (remainder filled in from reference TRBV19 and TRBJ1-5): DGGITQSPKYLFRKEGQNVTLSCEQNLNHDAMYWYRQDPGQGLRLIYYSQIVNDFQKGDIAEGYSVSREKKESFPLTVTSAQKNPTAFYLCASSLLVTRTPNQPQHFGDGTRLSIL.

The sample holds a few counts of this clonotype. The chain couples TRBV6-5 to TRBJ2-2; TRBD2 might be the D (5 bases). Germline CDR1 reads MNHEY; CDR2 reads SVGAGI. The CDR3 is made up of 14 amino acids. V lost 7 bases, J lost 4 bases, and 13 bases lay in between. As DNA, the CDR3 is TGTGCCAGCACCCGGACTTTTACCACCGGGGAGCTGTTTTTT. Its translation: CASTRTFTTGELFF.

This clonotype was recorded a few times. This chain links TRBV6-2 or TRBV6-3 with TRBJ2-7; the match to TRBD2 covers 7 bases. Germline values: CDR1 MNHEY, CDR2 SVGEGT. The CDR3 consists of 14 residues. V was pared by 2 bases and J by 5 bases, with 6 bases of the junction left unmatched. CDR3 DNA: TGTGCCAGCAGTTACCCGGCGGGAGACAACGAGCAGTACTTC. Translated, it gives CASSYPAGDNEQYF.

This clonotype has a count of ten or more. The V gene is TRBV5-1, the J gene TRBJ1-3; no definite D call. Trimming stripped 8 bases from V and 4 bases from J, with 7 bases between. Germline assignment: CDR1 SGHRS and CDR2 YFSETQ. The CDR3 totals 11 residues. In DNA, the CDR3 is TGCGCCAGTACGAACGGAAACACCATATATTTT. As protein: CASTNGNTIYF.

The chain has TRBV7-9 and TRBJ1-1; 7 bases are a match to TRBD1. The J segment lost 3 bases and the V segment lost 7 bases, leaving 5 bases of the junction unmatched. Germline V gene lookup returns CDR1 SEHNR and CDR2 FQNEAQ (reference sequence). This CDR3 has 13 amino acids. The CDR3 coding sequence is TGTGCCAGCAAGGGGGCAGGGGACACTGAAGCTTTCTTT. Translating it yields CASKGAGDTEAFF. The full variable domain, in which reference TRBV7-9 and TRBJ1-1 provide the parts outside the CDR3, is DTGVSQNPRHKITKRGQNVTFRCDPISEHNRLYWYRQTLGQGPEFLTYFQNEAQLEKSRLLSDRFSAERPKGSFSTLEIQRTEQGDSAMYLCASKGAGDTEAFFGQGTRLTVV.

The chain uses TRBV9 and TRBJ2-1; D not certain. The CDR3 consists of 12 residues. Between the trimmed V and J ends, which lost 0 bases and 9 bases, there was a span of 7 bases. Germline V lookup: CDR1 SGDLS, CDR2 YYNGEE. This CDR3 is CASSVVSTEQFF. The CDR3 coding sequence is TGTGCCAGCAGCGTAGTGAGTACTGAGCAGTTCTTC.

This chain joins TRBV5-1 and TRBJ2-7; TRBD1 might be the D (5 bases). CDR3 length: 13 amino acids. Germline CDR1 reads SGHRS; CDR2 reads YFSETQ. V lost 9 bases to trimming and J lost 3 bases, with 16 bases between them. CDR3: CATKGNRSYEQYF. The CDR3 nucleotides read TGCGCCACCAAAGGGAACAGGAGCTACGAGCAGTACTTC.

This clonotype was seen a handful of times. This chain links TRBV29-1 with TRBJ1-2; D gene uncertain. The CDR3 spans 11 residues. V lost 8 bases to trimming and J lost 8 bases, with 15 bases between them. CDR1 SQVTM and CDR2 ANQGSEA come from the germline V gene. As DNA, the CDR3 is TGCAGCACCACGGAGGCTGGCGGCTACACCTTC. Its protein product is CSTTEAGGYTF.

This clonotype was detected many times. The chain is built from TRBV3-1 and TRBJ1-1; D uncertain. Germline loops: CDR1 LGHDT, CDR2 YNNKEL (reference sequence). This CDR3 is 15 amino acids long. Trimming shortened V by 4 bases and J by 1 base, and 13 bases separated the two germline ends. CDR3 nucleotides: TGTGCCAGCAGCCCCCCAGAGGGAGGGAACACTGAAGCTTTCTTT. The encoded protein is CASSPPEGGNTEAFF. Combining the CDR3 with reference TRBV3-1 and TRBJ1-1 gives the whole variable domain DTAVSQTPKYLVTQMGNDKSIKCEQNLGHDTMYWYKQDSKKFLKIMFSYNNKELIINETVPNRFSPKSPDKAHLNLHINSLELGDSAVYFCASSPPEGGNTEAFFGQGTRLTVV.

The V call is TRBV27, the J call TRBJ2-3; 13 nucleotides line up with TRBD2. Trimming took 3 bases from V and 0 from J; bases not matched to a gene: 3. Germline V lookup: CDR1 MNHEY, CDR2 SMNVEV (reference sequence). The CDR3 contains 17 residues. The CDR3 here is CASSFWGLAGSTDTQYF. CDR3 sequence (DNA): TGTGCCAGCAGTTTTTGGGGACTAGCGGGGAGCACAGATACGCAGTATTTT.